This T cell receptor beta chain was sequenced during a study of T cells in Graves' hyperthyroidism and ophthalmopathy. TCR beta CDR3 regions were amplified from RNA. First-round RT-PCR of the TCR CDR3 relied on the HTBI primer set. MiXCR, applied by TCRdb to the multiplex PCR reads, yields one record per CDR3 protein. Found here are roughly 250,000 distinct CDR3 sequences, about 14% of them singletons; the top ten hold about an eighth. Note on this clonotype: Its target is unknown.

Findings and limits, study-wide: Most thyroid clonotypes expanded above 0.001 appeared in blood too. Ophthalmopathy was model-predicted a median 6.5 months pre-onset.

When hyperthyroidism was first diagnosed, the blood sample was taken, preceding any ophthalmopathy symptoms. About 10 ml fresh peripheral blood yielded the PBMCs. Sequencing used blood. The source is a woman aged 40 to 49 with Graves' hyperthyroidism that later progressed to Graves' ophthalmopathy.

The CDR3 region is CASSQDPGTGPYEQYF. The CDR3 coding sequence is TGTGCCAGCAGCCAAGATCCCGGGACAGGGCCCTACGAGCAGTACTTC. The V gene is TRBV3-1, the J gene TRBJ2-7; 9 bases are shared with TRBD1. Germline V gives CDR1 LGHDT, CDR2 YNNKEL (reference sequence). There are 16 residues in the CDR3. With 0 bases clipped from V and 2 bases from J, the junction kept 5 bases outside the gene matches.